The 25 T cell receptor beta chains below all came from one sample that was sequenced in a study of regulatory T cells in long-lasting Graves disease listed by TCRdb under 2021. Interpreted using the paper, the time point label stands for: newly diagnosed GD, antithyroid drugs for less than 3 months. For both TCR sequencing and RNA sequencing, RNA was extracted from PBMCs in TRIzol. Library construction relied on multiplex PCR. Sequencing was performed on an Illumina HiSeq 4000. To build TCR beta libraries, CDR3 regions were amplified by Arm-PCR using iRepertoire HTBI primers. Starting from the raw public reads, TCRdb applied fastp trimming at Q25, assembled clones with MiXCR and retained in-frame beta chains. Rows with one shared CDR3 protein collapse into an entry with the most common genes and DNA. Counted in this sample were about 210,000 distinct CDR3 sequences; less than 20% of them appeared once. Around 11% of the sample comes from the top ten.

These data were also filed under a second study, of T cells in Graves' hyperthyroidism and ophthalmopathy.

The sequencing here drew on peripheral blood mononuclear cells (PBMCs), taken at new diagnosis, from a patient treated with antithyroid drugs. The receptors here all came from a woman aged 25-40 years with Graves disease. Donor details come from another sample of the same person, matched by shared clones.

The table lists this clonotype with a few counts. This rearrangement joins TRBV7-9 to TRBJ1-4; 8 bases line up with TRBD1. The CDR3 is made up of 14 amino acids. Germline trimming cut 4 bases from V and 7 bases from J; bases unmatched to any gene: 5. The germline V gene encodes CDR1 SEHNR and CDR2 FQNEAQ (reference sequence). The CDR3 coding sequence is TGTGCCAGCAGCTCCGGACAGGGTCTTGAAAAACTGTTTTTT. Protein: CASSSGQGLEKLFF.

The chain combines TRBV12-3 or TRBV12-4 with TRBJ2-5; the match to TRBD2 covers 9 bases. The CDR3 is made up of 15 amino acids. Trimming took 6 bases from V and 3 from J; bases not matched to a gene: 8. In DNA form, the CDR3 reads TGTGCCAGCAGCCCCAATAGCGGGGGAAAAGAGACCCAGTACTTC. This translates into CASSPNSGGKETQYF.

This clonotype has ten or more counts. The chain couples TRBV27 to TRBJ1-2, with 9 bases identical to TRBD1. V was clipped by 6 bases and J by 7 bases; unmatched bases: 6. This CDR3 is 13 amino acids long. Per germline, CDR1 MNHEY and CDR2 SMNVEV (reference sequence). CDR3 in amino acids: CASSDRGAGGYTF. CDR3 bases: TGTGCCAGCAGCGACAGGGGGGCGGGTGGCTACACCTTC.

This clonotype has ten or more counts. The rearrangement links TRBV28 to TRBJ1-1, with D uncertain. Trimming shortened V by 2 bases and J by 3 bases, and 16 bases separated the two germline ends. The CDR3 has 16 residues. Germline values: CDR1 MDHEN, CDR2 SYDVKM. Here the CDR3 DNA reads TGTGCCAGCAGTTTAGGTTATCACCTCGGGGACACTGAAGCTTTCTTT. It yields the protein CASSLGYHLGDTEAFF.

This clonotype was seen many times. The chain uses TRBV10-3 and TRBJ2-1, with 7 positions matching TRBD1. CDR1 is ENHRY, CDR2 SYGVKD, per germline. Trimming at V came to 4 bases and at J to 7 bases, leaving 4 bases not matched to a gene. This CDR3 is 13 amino acids long. Here the CDR3 reads CAISVAGGNEQFF. CDR3 in DNA: TGTGCCATCAGTGTTGCAGGGGGTAATGAGCAGTTCTTC.

This chain links TRBV20-1 with TRBJ1-2; possibly TRBD1 for D (5 bases). The CDR3 totals 15 residues. Trimming stripped 1 base from V and 4 bases from J, with 16 bases between. Germline CDR1 is DFQATT and CDR2 is SNEGSKA (reference sequence). In nucleotides, the CDR3 is TGCAGTGCTAGAGTCACCACGCCAGGGACCTATGGCTACACCTTC. It specifies CSARVTTPGTYGYTF.

This clonotype was seen many times. This chain uses TRBV10-1 with TRBJ1-1, with 7 bases fitting TRBD1. Unmatched junction bases numbered 5, after V lost 6 bases and J lost 1 base. Germline-derived CDR1 and CDR2 are WNHNN and SYGVQD (reference sequence). The CDR3 is made up of 14 amino acids. The CDR3 sequence is CASSTGAQNTEAFF. Written as DNA, the CDR3 is TGCGCCAGCAGCACAGGGGCCCAGAACACTGAAGCTTTCTTT.

Ten or more counts support this clonotype. This chain connects TRBV2 to TRBJ1-2, with TRBD1 identical over 7 bases. Unmatched junction bases numbered 13, after V lost 6 bases and J lost 6 bases. This CDR3 contains 15 residues. The germline CDR1 and CDR2 sequences are SNHLY and FYNNEI. The CDR3 loop is CASRTDRAGGDGYTF. DNA of the CDR3: TGTGCCAGCAGAACCGACAGGGCTGGAGGGGATGGCTACACCTTC.

Ten or more counts support this clonotype. The gene calls are TRBV7-9 and TRBJ2-7, with TRBD1 identical over 7 bases. CDR1 and CDR2 from the germline V gene are SEHNR and FQNEAQ (reference sequence). The length of the CDR3 is 15 residues. Trimming took 1 base from V and 4 from J; bases not matched to a gene: 7. The CDR3 spells CASSLEGTVAYEQYF. DNA for the CDR3: TGTGCCAGCAGCTTAGAGGGGACAGTTGCTTACGAGCAGTACTTC.

This clonotype has a count of ten or more. The chain combines TRBV6-5 with TRBJ2-7, with D possibly being TRBD1 (6 bases). The CDR3 spans 14 residues. Germline V gene sequence: CDR1 MNHEY, CDR2 SVGAGI. The germline V and J ends were trimmed by 2 bases and 4 bases, with 12 bases remaining between them. CDR3 in amino acids: CASSYARGIYEQYF. The DNA for the CDR3 is TGTGCCAGCAGTTACGCCAGGGGTATTTACGAGCAGTACTTC.

Ten or more counts support this clonotype. J is TRBJ1-1 and V is TRBV28; D perhaps matches TRBD1 (6 bases). With 6 bases removed from V and 2 bases from J, the gap between germline ends came to 10 bases. The CDR3 totals 13 residues. Germline V gene data show CDR1 as MDHEN and CDR2 as SYDVKM. The CDR3 region is CASRLQGNTEAFF. CDR3 nucleotides: TGTGCCAGCAGACTACAGGGTAACACTGAAGCTTTCTTT.

This clonotype was seen at least ten times. The chain recombines TRBV24-1 with TRBJ2-7; no reliable D call. CDR1 is KGHDR and CDR2 is SFDVKD in the germline V gene. This CDR3 region has 15 residues. V lost 0 bases and J lost 4, with 12 bases in between. The CDR3, as DNA: TGTGCCACCAGTGATTTGAGTGTTGAGTTGTACGAGCAGTACTTC. Its protein product is CATSDLSVELYEQYF.

This clonotype was observed many times. The rearrangement links TRBV3-1 to TRBJ1-6, with D unclear. V was pared by 11 bases and J by 9 bases, with 14 bases between. The germline CDR1 and CDR2 sequences are LGHDT and YNNKEL (reference sequence). The CDR3 covers 12 residues. CDR3 residues: CAASGVGSPLHF. In DNA form, the CDR3 reads TGTGCCGCGAGTGGGGTCGGTTCACCCCTCCACTTT.

This clonotype was recorded many times. The chain combines TRBV28 with TRBJ1-6; 7 bases are shared with TRBD1. CDR3 size: 15 residues. With 5 bases clipped from V and 9 bases from J, the junction kept 10 bases outside the gene matches. Per germline, CDR1 MDHEN and CDR2 SYDVKM. This chain's CDR3 is CASSPHRQGSSPLHF. DNA of the CDR3: TGTGCCAGCAGTCCCCACCGACAGGGAAGTTCACCCCTCCACTTT. Combining the CDR3 with reference TRBV28 and TRBJ1-6 gives the whole variable domain DVKVTQSSRYLVKRTGEKVFLECVQDMDHENMFWYRQDPGLGLRLIYFSYDVKMKEKGDIPEGYSVSREKKERFSLILESASTNQTSMYLCASSPHRQGSSPLHFGNGTRLTVT.

This clonotype has at least ten counts. The V gene is TRBV7-9, the J gene TRBJ1-2; perhaps TRBD1 as D (5 bases). Germline lookup yields CDR1 SEHNR and CDR2 FQNEAQ (reference sequence). The CDR3 is made up of 13 amino acids. The ends were cut back, 6 bases at V and 2 bases at J, with 10 bases in the middle. The CDR3 region is CASRRQSNYGYTF. Here the CDR3 DNA reads TGTGCCAGCAGAAGACAGTCCAACTATGGCTACACCTTC.

In its sample, this clonotype was seen many times. The genes are TRBV6-1 and TRBJ1-4; no clear D gene. Trimming left V 2 bases short and J 0 bases short, with 10 bases between. CDR3 length: 16 amino acids. Germline CDR1 MNHNS, CDR2 SASEGT. The CDR3 reads CASSEMYFATNEKLFF. The CDR3 coding sequence is TGTGCCAGCAGTGAAATGTATTTTGCAACTAATGAAAAACTGTTTTTT.

The gene calls are TRBV12-3 or TRBV12-4 and TRBJ2-1, with TRBD2 matching over 8 bases. Trimming took 6 bases from V and 4 from J; bases not matched to a gene: 5. CDR3 length: 14 residues. CDR3 in amino acids: CASRPSGSYNEQFF. In DNA form, the CDR3 reads TGTGCCAGCAGGCCTAGCGGGTCATACAATGAGCAGTTCTTC.

This clonotype was seen at least ten times. The rearrangement joins TRBV11-2 to TRBJ2-1; perhaps TRBD2 as D (7 bases). The CDR3 runs 15 residues. The V end was cut by 1 base, the J end by 9 bases, with 16 bases between. CDR1 SGHAT and CDR2 FQNNGV come from the germline V gene. Here the CDR3 reads CASSLGGGAGVEQFF. DNA of the CDR3: TGTGCCAGCAGCTTAGGGGGGGGCGCGGGAGTTGAGCAGTTCTTC.

This chain uses TRBV3-1 with TRBJ1-2; no firm D call. This CDR3 has 14 residues. Germline lookup yields CDR1 LGHDT and CDR2 YNNKEL (reference sequence). Trimming removed 5 bases at V and 6 bases at J, with 16 bases between. CDR3 DNA: TGTGCCAGCAGCGACGTCAGGTTTGTCGATGGCTACACCTTC. Amino acid sequence: CASSDVRFVDGYTF.

This clonotype was seen many times. The chain recombines TRBV6-1 with TRBJ2-2; no clear D. This CDR3 is built from 14 residues. With 5 bases removed from V and 1 base from J, the gap between germline ends came to 8 bases. Looked up from germline, CDR1 is MNHNS and CDR2 is SASEGT. CDR3 bases: TGTGCCAGCAGTCCCCGATTGAACACCGGGGAGCTGTTTTTT. Translating it yields CASSPRLNTGELFF.

A few counts support this clonotype. The J gene is TRBJ2-7, the V gene TRBV6-1; no firm D call. Deletions cut 2 bases from V and 3 bases from J, with 2 bases between. Germline CDR1 is MNHNS and CDR2 is SASEGT. The CDR3 is 11 amino acids. The CDR3 region is CASSERYEQYF. CDR3 sequence (DNA): TGTGCCAGCAGTGAACGCTACGAGCAGTACTTC.

This clonotype appeared many times. The chain combines TRBV11-2 with TRBJ2-1; 9 bases are shared with TRBD2. The germline V gene encodes CDR1 SGHAT and CDR2 FQNNGV. J gave up 5 bases and V 3 bases, and 5 bases lay outside the gene matches. The CDR3 loop spans 15 amino acids. The CDR3 bases are TGTGCCAGCAGCTTGCAGACTAGCGGACACAATGAGCAGTTCTTC. The encoded protein is CASSLQTSGHNEQFF.

This clonotype was seen only once. This may come from a read error, since a much larger clone is one base off. Likely a read error: the CDR3 ends without its conserved phenylalanine or tryptophan. This CDR3 reads CSLAPGSGRVYEQYS. The CDR3 DNA sequence: TGCAGCCTCGCCCCCGGGAGCGGGAGAGTCTACGAGCAGTACTCC. The chain joins TRBV29-1 to TRBJ2-7, with TRBD2 identical over 8 bases. V shed 8 bases and J 3 bases; nucleotides not matched to a gene: 15. Germline V gene data show CDR1 as SQVTM and CDR2 as ANQGSEA. This CDR3 has 15 residues.

This clonotype was counted many times. The chain couples TRBV19 to TRBJ1-2; a weak D match, TRBD1 (5 bases). Germline V CDR1 and CDR2: LNHDA, SQIVND (reference sequence). Deletions cut 3 bases from V and 0 bases from J, with 8 bases between. CDR3 size: 14 residues. CDR3 region: CASSIRGANYGYTF. The CDR3 DNA reads TGTGCCAGTAGTATTCGAGGGGCTAACTATGGCTACACCTTC.

This clonotype was seen at least ten times. This chain joins TRBV20-1 and TRBJ2-3; unclear D gene. Germline CDR1 is DFQATT and CDR2 is SNEGSKA (reference sequence). V dropped 3 bases and J dropped 4 bases, with 20 bases sitting between them. The CDR3 is made up of 16 amino acids. The CDR3 nucleotides are TGCAGTGCTAGCGGTGTAGTTTTACCCAGCGCAGATACGCAGTATTTT. This sequence encodes CSASGVVLPSADTQYF.